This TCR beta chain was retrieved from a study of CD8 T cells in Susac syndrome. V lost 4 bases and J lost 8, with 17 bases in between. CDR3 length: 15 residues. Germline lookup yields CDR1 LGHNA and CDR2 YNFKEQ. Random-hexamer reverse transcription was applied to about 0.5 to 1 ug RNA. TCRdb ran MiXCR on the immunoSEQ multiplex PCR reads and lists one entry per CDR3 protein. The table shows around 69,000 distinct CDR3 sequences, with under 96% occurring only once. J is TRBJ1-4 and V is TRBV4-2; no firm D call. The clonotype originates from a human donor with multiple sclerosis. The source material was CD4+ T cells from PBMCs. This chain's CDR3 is CASSPPPGRGEKLFF. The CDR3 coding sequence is TGTGCCAGCAGCCCCCCCCCAGGCCGAGGGGAAAAACTGTTTTTT.